This entry lists 10 T cell receptor beta chains sequenced from one sample in a study of CD8 T cells in Susac syndrome. Random hexamers were used to reverse transcribe an amount of about 0.5 to 1 ug RNA. MiXCR, applied by TCRdb to the immunoSEQ multiplex PCR reads, yields one record per CDR3 protein. Of roughly 130,000 distinct CDR3 sequences in the sample, approximately 94% were seen once. Material for sequencing was CD4+ T cells from PBMCs. All receptors come from a human donor with multiple sclerosis.

The V gene is TRBV29-1, the J gene TRBJ2-7; D ambiguous. V was cut by 3 bases and J by 0 bases, with 9 bases left in between. This CDR3 has 13 residues. CDR1 and CDR2 (germline): SQVTM, ANQGSEA. As DNA, the CDR3 is TGCAGCGTTGAGGACGGCCTCTCCTACGAGCAGTACTTC. Translation gives CSVEDGLSYEQYF.

The V gene is TRBV30, the J gene TRBJ1-1; TRBD1 is a possible D gene (5 bases). Germline CDR1 GTSNPN, CDR2 SVGIG (reference sequence). V was cut by 7 bases and J by 1 base, with 10 bases left in between. The CDR3 consists of 12 residues. CDR3 loop: CASRGGNTEAFF. In nucleotides, the CDR3 is TGTGCCTCCCGGGGGGGGAACACTGAAGCTTTCTTT.

This chain connects TRBV3-1 to TRBJ1-6; D uncertain. CDR1 and CDR2 (germline): LGHDT, YNNKEL (reference sequence). The V end was cut by 1 base, the J end by 4 bases, with 11 bases between. This CDR3 comprises 16 residues. CDR3: CASSQVPRSYNSPLHF. CDR3 in DNA: TGTGCCAGCAGCCAAGTTCCCAGGTCGTATAATTCACCCCTCCACTTT.

The chain recombines TRBV6-2 or TRBV6-3 with TRBJ2-7; weak D call: TRBD2 (5 bases). Germline V gene data show CDR1 as MNHEY and CDR2 as SVGEGT. Deletions cut 7 bases from V and 0 bases from J, with 10 bases between. This CDR3 spans 13 amino acids. The CDR3 DNA reads TGTGCCAGCAAAGCGGTAACCTCCTACGAGCAGTACTTC. Translated: CASKAVTSYEQYF.

The chain couples TRBV20-1 to TRBJ2-5; D is perhaps TRBD1 (5 bases). V was pared by 1 base and J by 3 bases, with 12 bases between. Germline-derived CDR1 and CDR2 are DFQATT and SNEGSKA (reference sequence). This CDR3 is 14 amino acids long. The CDR3 DNA reads TGCAGTGCTAGAGGCCAGGGCACTGAAGAGACCCAGTACTTC. It specifies CSARGQGTEETQYF.

The chain carries TRBV12-3 or TRBV12-4 and TRBJ2-7, with D uncertain. V shed 2 bases and J shed 11 bases, with 13 bases lying between them. The CDR3 is 12 residues long. CDR3 in amino acids: CASSLTGVQKYF. The CDR3 nucleotides read TGTGCCAGCAGTTTAACGGGCGTGCAAAAGTACTTC.

The chain uses TRBV20-1 and TRBJ2-7, with D maybe TRBD1 (5 bases). V was cut by 1 base and J by 3 bases, with 13 bases left in between. CDR1 is DFQATT and CDR2 is SNEGSKA in the germline V gene (reference sequence). This CDR3 spans 14 amino acids. As DNA, the CDR3 is TGCAGTGCTAGAGGAGCGATGGGGCGCTACGAGCAGTACTTC. Translated, it gives CSARGAMGRYEQYF.

To note about this clonotype: Germline and junction disagree at one end, which may indicate a read error. The chain recombines TRBV6-5 with TRBJ1-1; tentative D call: TRBD1 (5 bases). The CDR3 covers 13 residues. CDR1 is MNHEY and CDR2 is SVGAGI in the germline V gene. The CDR3, as DNA: TGTGCCAACAGTTACCAGGGGAACACTGAAGCTTTCTTT. It encodes CANSYQGNTEAFF.

This chain joins TRBV7-8 and TRBJ1-4, with a possible D match to TRBD1 (5 bases). The V gene lost 4 bases and the J gene lost 3 bases, with 9 bases spanning the gap. The CDR3 spans 14 residues. CDR1 and CDR2 from the germline V gene are SGHVS and FQNEAQ. Written as DNA, the CDR3 is TGTGCCAGCAGCTCGACAGTCTCTAATGAAAAACTGTTTTTT. This sequence encodes CASSSTVSNEKLFF.

This chain joins TRBV3-1 and TRBJ2-5, with D unresolved. The CDR3 has 15 amino acids. Germline lookup yields CDR1 LGHDT and CDR2 YNNKEL (reference sequence). V was clipped by 3 bases and J by 0 bases, with 11 bases between them. CDR3 loop: CASSQLAGNQETQYF. The CDR3 DNA reads TGTGCCAGCAGCCAGCTCGCAGGCAACCAAGAGACCCAGTACTTC.